These 25 T cell receptor beta chains were sequenced from one sample in a study of T cells in narcolepsy. Method: immunoSEQ multiplex PCR; TCRdb's copy keeps in-frame clones and lacks some. This table holds over 30,000 clones, approximately 80% found once. The material sequenced was CD45RA- memory CD4+ T cells from PBMCs. These receptors were collected from a human donor with narcolepsy.

The rearrangement joins TRBV19 to TRBJ2-2, with D possibly TRBD1 on 5 matching bases. This CDR3 has 14 amino acids. The germline CDR1 and CDR2 sequences are LNHDA and SQIVND (reference sequence). V lost 3 bases and J lost 8, with 13 bases in between. CDR3: CASSMNLAGGELFF. CDR3 nucleotide sequence: TGTGCCAGTAGTATGAATCTGGCAGGGGGGGAGCTGTTTTTT. Complete variable domain (other parts from reference TRBV19 and TRBJ2-2): DGGITQSPKYLFRKEGQNVTLSCEQNLNHDAMYWYRQDPGQGLRLIYYSQIVNDFQKGDIAEGYSVSREKKESFPLTVTSAQKNPTAFYLCASSMNLAGGELFFGEGSRLTVL.

The chain employs TRBV29-1 and TRBJ1-4, with 9 bases lining up with TRBD1. V dropped 4 bases and J dropped 8; count of bases not matched to a gene: 2. The V gene's germline CDR1 is SQVTM and CDR2 ANQGSEA. The CDR3 is made up of 12 amino acids. CDR3 sequence: CSVADRGEKLFF. CDR3 DNA: TGCAGCGTTGCTGACAGGGGGGAAAAACTGTTTTTT.

This chain joins TRBV6-6 and TRBJ2-1, with TRBD1 identical over 10 bases. CDR3 length equals 15 residues. V lost 6 bases, J lost 10 bases, and 12 bases stayed unmatched. Germline V gene sequence: CDR1 MNHNY, CDR2 SVGAGI (reference sequence). This chain's CDR3 is CASRSGTGAFDEQFF. DNA for the CDR3: TGTGCCAGCAGATCCGGGACAGGGGCGTTCGACGAGCAGTTCTTC.

The sample holds one count of this clone. This chain joins TRBV28 and TRBJ2-5, with TRBD1 matching over 9 bases. Germline loops: CDR1 MDHEN, CDR2 SYDVKM. The CDR3 loop spans 14 amino acids. Trimming at V came to 8 bases and at J to 5 bases, leaving 9 bases not matched to a gene. CDR3 nucleotide sequence: TGTGCCAGCTCCAGGCCGGGACAGGGTGAGACCCAGTACTTC. This encodes CASSRPGQGETQYF.

The rearrangement joins TRBV6-6 to TRBJ2-5; 10 bases match TRBD1. Germline lookup yields CDR1 MNHNY and CDR2 SVGAGI (reference sequence). Trimming removed 7 bases from V and 0 bases from J; junction bases left unmatched: 5. The CDR3 runs to 15 residues. The CDR3 is CASTKGQGYQETQYF. Here the CDR3 DNA reads TGTGCCAGCACCAAGGGACAGGGGTACCAAGAGACCCAGTACTTC.

CDR3 sequence reads: CASSLAEGPKETQYF. The CDR3, as DNA: TGTGCCAGCAGCTTAGCGGAAGGGCCGAAGGAGACCCAGTACTTC. The gene calls are TRBV7-8 and TRBJ2-5, with D unresolved. V shed 0 bases and J shed 5 bases, with 13 bases lying between them. The germline CDR1 and CDR2 sequences are SGHVS and FQNEAQ. This CDR3 region has 15 residues.

This clone was counted a single time. A junction boundary mismatches the germline segment, possibly from a read error. V gene TRBV7-7 combines with J gene TRBJ2-3; TRBD2 agrees at 8 bases. Per germline, CDR1 SSHAT and CDR2 FNYEAQ (reference sequence). The length of the CDR3 is 15 residues. CDR3 sequence: CASSRGRTSTDTQYF. CDR3 in DNA: TGTGCTAGCAGCCGCGGGAGGACTAGCACAGATACGCAGTATTTT.

This chain uses TRBV6-5 with TRBJ1-1; D call uncertain. Trimming removed 10 bases from V and 3 bases from J, with 15 bases in between. Per germline, CDR1 MNHEY and CDR2 SVGAGI. The CDR3 is 13 residues long. Written as DNA, the CDR3 is TGTGCCACCTACCGGGCCCTAGACACTGAAGCTTTCTTT. Protein sequence: CATYRALDTEAFF.

Note on this clone: One junction end does not reproduce the germline sequence, and a read error may be involved. The chain combines TRBV11-2 with TRBJ2-5; TRBD2 agrees at 7 bases. The V gene's germline CDR1 is SGHAT and CDR2 FQNNGV. The length of the CDR3 is 14 residues. The CDR3 DNA follows: TGTGCCGGCAGCCCTCCGGGAGGTCAAGAGACCCAGTACTTC. It specifies CAGSPPGGQETQYF.

V gene TRBV28 combines with J gene TRBJ1-2; D gene unclear. The V and J ends lost 8 bases and 8 bases respectively, with 18 bases between them. CDR3 size: 13 residues. Germline lookup yields CDR1 MDHEN and CDR2 SYDVKM. The CDR3 DNA follows: TGTGCCAGCTCGATCGCAGCCACGAAAGGCTACACCTTC. Encoded protein: CASSIAATKGYTF.

The chain has TRBV5-1 and TRBJ1-6; 9 positions agree with TRBD1. The CDR3 runs to 16 residues. V lost 0 bases and J lost 14; bases outside the gene matches: 12. Germline V gives CDR1 SGHRS, CDR2 YFSETQ. The CDR3 is CASSLDPGTGIVSLHF. In DNA, the CDR3 is TGCGCCAGCAGCTTGGATCCCGGGACAGGGATAGTTTCCCTCCACTTT.

This chain connects TRBV14 to TRBJ2-5, with TRBD1 matching 12 bases. The end of the DNA is better explained by TRBJ2-7, so the J call may be wrong. Per germline, CDR1 SGHDN and CDR2 FVKESK. The CDR3 runs to 23 residues. This CDR3 is CASSHNSPDAGTGGFGTRYEQYF. The CDR3 nucleotides read TGTGCCAGCAGCCATAACTCCCCTGATGCGGGGACAGGGGGCTTCGGGACTAGGTACGAGCAGTACTTC.

This clone was recorded once. The V call is TRBV2, the J call TRBJ1-2; possible D gene TRBD1, 6 bases. CDR1 SNHLY and CDR2 FYNNEI come from the germline V gene. The length of the CDR3 is 14 residues. V was pared by 3 bases and J by 3 bases, with 11 bases between. CDR3 sequence: CASSDYRADYGYTF. The DNA for the CDR3 is TGTGCCAGCAGTGACTACAGGGCGGACTATGGCTACACCTTC.

V gene TRBV11-2 combines with J gene TRBJ1-1; D ambiguous. The V gene's germline CDR1 is SGHAT and CDR2 FQNNGV. V was clipped by 0 bases and J by 3 bases, with 5 bases between them. CDR3 length: 13 residues. The CDR3 DNA reads TGTGCCAGCAGCTTAGATGGAGACACTGAAGCTTTCTTT. Amino acid sequence: CASSLDGDTEAFF.

The genes are TRBV6-1 and TRBJ1-2; TRBD1 aligns across 9 bases. The J segment lost 6 bases and the V segment lost 6 bases, leaving 5 bases of the junction unmatched. The CDR3 covers 13 residues. The germline V gene encodes CDR1 MNHNS and CDR2 SASEGT. CDR3 in amino acids: CASSLGQGDGYTF. The CDR3 DNA sequence: TGTGCCAGCAGCCTGGGACAGGGAGATGGCTACACCTTC.

The V call is TRBV25-1, the J call TRBJ2-4; 7 bases are a match to TRBD1. CDR1 is MGHDK, CDR2 SYGVNS, per germline. V lost 4 bases and J lost 10; bases outside the gene matches: 10. The CDR3 loop spans 14 amino acids. The CDR3 spells CASSGDRAPRIQYF. The CDR3 bases are TGTGCCAGCAGTGGAGACAGGGCCCCAAGGATTCAGTACTTC.

The chain employs TRBV11-2 and TRBJ2-1, with 7 nucleotides matching TRBD2. Trimming took 0 bases from V and 7 from J; bases not matched to a gene: 9. This CDR3 has 16 residues. Germline V CDR1 and CDR2: SGHAT, FQNNGV. In DNA form, the CDR3 reads TGTGCCAGCAGCTTAGATGGGTTGGGAGGGCTAAATGAGCAGTTCTTC. Protein: CASSLDGLGGLNEQFF. The whole variable domain, filled in from reference TRBV11-2 and TRBJ2-1, reads EAGVAQSPRYKIIEKRQSVAFWCNPISGHATLYWYQQILGQGPKLLIQFQNNGVVDDSQLPKDRFSAERLKGVDSTLKIQPAKLEDSAVYLCASSLDGLGGLNEQFFGPGTRLTVL.

The rearrangement joins TRBV5-4 to TRBJ1-6, with unresolved D. Trimming stripped 5 bases from V and 0 bases from J, with 12 bases between. There are 16 residues in the CDR3. CDR1 and CDR2 from the germline V gene are SGHNT and YYREEE (reference sequence). The CDR3 sequence: CASRPDGGSYNSPLHF. The CDR3 DNA is TGTGCCAGCAGACCTGACGGTGGCTCCTATAATTCACCCCTCCACTTT. The variable domain in full, with the rest retrieved from reference TRBV5-4 and TRBJ1-6, is ETGVTQSPTHLIKTRGQQVTLRCSSQSGHNTVSWYQQALGQGPQFIFQYYREEENGRGNFPPRFSGLQFPNYSSELNVNALELDDSALYLCASRPDGGSYNSPLHFGNGTRLTVT.

The chain recombines TRBV15 with TRBJ2-2; TRBD1 might be the D (5 bases). The CDR3 covers 14 residues. V shed 5 bases and J shed 5 bases, with 12 bases lying between them. Germline-derived CDR1 and CDR2 are LNHNV and YYDKDF (reference sequence). The DNA of the CDR3 is TGTGCCACCAGCGGATTTAGGGGAACCGGGGAGCTGTTTTTT. This gives the protein CATSGFRGTGELFF.

This clone was picked up one time. The chain carries TRBV7-3 and TRBJ1-1; D is perhaps TRBD1 (6 bases). The germline gives CDR1 SGHTA, CDR2 FQGTGA. V gave up 6 bases and J gave up 4 bases, with 12 bases separating them. The CDR3 is 13 residues long. The CDR3 sequence is CASSSTGTTEAFF. DNA of the CDR3: TGTGCCAGCAGTTCTACAGGGACCACTGAAGCTTTCTTT.

The chain joins TRBV7-2 to TRBJ2-3; the D gene is possibly TRBD1 (6 bases). CDR1 and CDR2 from the germline V gene are SGHTA and FQGNSA. The V and J ends lost 2 bases and 4 bases respectively, with 7 bases between them. The CDR3 is 13 residues long. The CDR3 nucleotides read TGTGCCAGCAGCTTACAGGGGTCAGATACGCAGTATTTT. Translating it yields CASSLQGSDTQYF.

The rearrangement links TRBV15 to TRBJ2-4; TRBD2 matches at 8 bases. Germline V CDR1 and CDR2: LNHNV, YYDKDF (reference sequence). V was pared by 4 bases and J by 7 bases, with 6 bases of the junction left unmatched. The CDR3 extends over 14 amino acids. The CDR3 bases are TGTGCCACCAGCATCGGGGGGGCTAGGAACATTCAGTACTTC. This gives the protein CATSIGGARNIQYF. Supplemented by reference TRBV15 and TRBJ2-4, the full variable domain reads DAMVIQNPRYQVTQFGKPVTLSCSQTLNHNVMYWYQQKSSQAPKLLFHYYDKDFNNEADTPDNFQSRRPNTSFCFLDIRSPGLGDTAMYLCATSIGGARNIQYFGAGTRLSVL.

This chain uses TRBV28 with TRBJ1-1; 11 bases agree with TRBD1. This CDR3 is built from 15 residues. In germline, CDR1 is MDHEN, CDR2 SYDVKM. V was pared by 4 bases and J by 3 bases, with 4 bases of the junction left unmatched. CDR3 sequence reads: CASSSGGQGDTEAFF. The CDR3 DNA is TGTGCCAGCAGTTCCGGGGGACAGGGGGACACTGAAGCTTTCTTT.

The CDR3 coding sequence is TGTGCCAGCAGCCAAGAAGACAGGGGACCGACGAACACTGAAGCTTTCTTT. Its translation: CASSQEDRGPTNTEAFF. The chain is built from TRBV4-2 and TRBJ1-1; 8 positions match TRBD1. This CDR3 region has 17 residues. Germline trimming cut 0 bases from V and 1 base from J; bases unmatched to any gene: 7. Germline CDR1 reads LGHNA; CDR2 reads YNFKEQ.

The chain joins TRBV19 to TRBJ1-2; D possibly corresponds to TRBD1 (6 bases). CDR1 and CDR2 from the germline V gene are LNHDA and SQIVND (reference sequence). Trimming removed 7 bases from V and 1 base from J, with 13 bases in between. The CDR3 contains 14 residues. CDR3 sequence: CASNTGQRNYGYTF. Here the CDR3 DNA reads TGTGCCAGTAATACGGGACAACGTAACTATGGCTACACCTTC.